The entry that follows covers one TCR beta chain sequence. Sequencing used immunoSEQ multiplex PCR; TCRdb keeps in-frame clones, though not all of them. The table shows under 350,000 clones, with roughly 86% occurring only once. The sample is drawn from a study of blood T cell repertoires in COVID-19. Turning to the study itself: Acute and convalescent COVID-19 samples came from the United States, Italy and Spain.

With 5 bases removed from V and 7 bases from J, the gap between germline ends came to 14 bases. In germline, CDR1 is MDHEN, CDR2 SYDVKM. The CDR3 contains 13 residues. Material for sequencing was peripheral blood. The receptor was isolated from a man aged 18-30 years with active or convalescent COVID-19. The chain carries TRBV28 and TRBJ1-2; D unclear. The DNA for the CDR3 is TGTGCCAGCAGTGCCCTCCCGCGGCTTGGCTACACCTTC. This codes for CASSALPRLGYTF.